Below, 10 T cell receptor beta chains from the same sample are listed, as sequenced in a study of OX40 agonist ivuxolimab in advanced cancers. The method was immunoSEQ multiplex PCR; TCRdb's version includes in-frame clones alone and lacks a portion of them. The repertoire includes some 41,000 clones, over 75% of them detected once, and 3.6% sits in the top ten. The sequencing used CD4+ or CD8+ T cells sorted from blood, collected in a trial of the OX40 agonist ivuxolimab. The receptors come from an adult with an advanced solid tumor such as melanoma, head and neck, liver or kidney cancer.

This rearrangement joins TRBV29-1 to TRBJ2-2; 16 bases are shared with TRBD2. V shed 5 bases and J 8 bases; nucleotides not matched to a gene: 5. CDR3 length: 15 residues. Germline CDR1 and CDR2: SQVTM and ANQGSEA. The CDR3: CSVPGLAGGAGELFF. For the CDR3, the DNA is TGCAGCGTTCCGGGACTAGCGGGAGGGGCGGGGGAGCTGTTTTTT.

CDR3 DNA: TGTGCCAGCAGCCTCCTAGACAGGGTCACTGAAGCTTTCTTT. Amino acids: CASSLLDRVTEAFF. V usage is TRBV14 and J usage is TRBJ1-1; 7 bases agree with TRBD1. CDR1 and CDR2 from the germline V gene are SGHDN and FVKESK. With V trimmed by 4 bases and J by 4 bases, 6 bases remained unmatched. The CDR3 spans 14 residues.

The rearrangement uses TRBV15 and TRBJ2-7; 7 positions agree with TRBD1. In germline, CDR1 is LNHNV, CDR2 YYDKDF (reference sequence). This CDR3 is 13 amino acids long. J lost 3 bases, V lost 6 bases, and 5 bases had no gene match. CDR3 in amino acids: CATRTSGGYEQYF. The CDR3 region has the DNA TGTGCCACCAGAACCTCAGGGGGCTACGAGCAGTACTTC.

The chain combines TRBV29-1 with TRBJ2-7, with TRBD2 matching over 10 bases. J lost 6 bases, V lost 4 bases, and 3 bases had no gene match. The CDR3 is 12 residues long. Germline V CDR1 and CDR2: SQVTM, ANQGSEA. The CDR3 region is CSVASGRSEQYF. The CDR3 nucleotides read TGCAGCGTTGCTAGCGGGAGATCCGAGCAGTACTTC.

This chain links TRBV6-1 with TRBJ1-1; D is possibly TRBD1 (6 bases). Germline V lookup: CDR1 MNHNS, CDR2 SASEGT. CDR3 length equals 14 residues. V was clipped by 2 bases and J by 4 bases, with 11 bases between them. The CDR3 region is CASSEWRGFTEAFF. CDR3 coding DNA: TGTGCCAGCAGTGAATGGAGGGGGTTCACTGAAGCTTTCTTT.

The chain employs TRBV11-2 and TRBJ2-7; maybe TRBD2 (8 bases). The CDR3 length is 15 residues. Between the trimmed V and J ends, which lost 1 base and 3 bases, there was a span of 13 bases. CDR1 and CDR2 from the germline V gene are SGHAT and FQNNGV. CDR3 bases: TGTGCCAGCAGCTTAGCGGGAGGGGGCCTCTACGAGCAGTACTTC. Its translation is CASSLAGGGLYEQYF.

The chain has TRBV11-1 and TRBJ2-1, with 12 bases identical to TRBD2. Germline V gene sequence: CDR1 SGHAT, CDR2 FQDESV (reference sequence). The J segment lost 10 bases and the V segment lost 6 bases, leaving 7 bases of the junction unmatched. This CDR3 has 14 residues. The CDR3 reads CASRQTSGRGEQFF. Written as DNA, the CDR3 is TGTGCCAGCAGACAGACTAGCGGGAGAGGCGAGCAGTTCTTC.

This chain uses TRBV6-5 with TRBJ2-7, with 7 bases aligning to TRBD2. V gave up 9 bases and J gave up 5 bases; unmatched junction bases: 10. This CDR3 has 13 amino acids. The germline gives CDR1 MNHEY, CDR2 SVGAGI. In nucleotides, the CDR3 is TGTGCCAGTGCGGGAGAATTCTACCACGAGCAGTACTTC. Protein sequence: CASAGEFYHEQYF.

V and J are TRBV10-3 and TRBJ2-7; the D gene is possibly TRBD1 (6 bases). V lost 4 bases and J 0 bases, leaving 16 bases between the germline ends. The germline CDR1 and CDR2 sequences are ENHRY and SYGVKD. The CDR3 spans 16 residues. Here the CDR3 DNA reads TGTGCCATCAGTGCCACCGGGACACTAGGCTCCTACGAGCAGTACTTC. Amino acids: CAISATGTLGSYEQYF.

This clone was observed a single time. This chain uses TRBV6-1 with TRBJ2-1; no clear D. V was trimmed by 6 bases and J by 1 base, leaving 10 bases between them. The germline CDR1 and CDR2 sequences are MNHNS and SASEGT. The CDR3 sequence is 14 residues long. In DNA form, the CDR3 reads TGTGCCAGCAGGCCCTTGCAGTCCTACAATGAGCAGTTCTTC. It yields the protein CASRPLQSYNEQFF.